This T cell receptor beta chain was identified in a study of human T cells and chemical hapten exposure. Notes on the study in general: DPC sensitization did not alter TCRs above 1 in 1000 frequency.

This clonotype was detected many times. Its specificity is unknown. TCRdb called the 5' RACE reads again in MiXCR, with one record for every CDR3 protein. The sample has approximately 140,000 distinct CDR3 sequences; 4.1% are singletons. Sequencing started from total RNA isolated from unfractionated whole blood. The CDR3 sequence is 15 residues long. In germline, CDR1 is DFQATT, CDR2 SNEGSKA (reference sequence). V was trimmed by 5 bases and J by 1 base, leaving 18 bases between them. V is TRBV20-1 and J is TRBJ2-7, with TRBD1 as a possible D gene (6 bases). The TCR comes from a female donor in good health. This CDR3 reads CSALARGLTSYEQYF. CDR3 coding DNA: TGCAGTGCTCTTGCCAGGGGTTTAACTTCCTACGAGCAGTACTTC.